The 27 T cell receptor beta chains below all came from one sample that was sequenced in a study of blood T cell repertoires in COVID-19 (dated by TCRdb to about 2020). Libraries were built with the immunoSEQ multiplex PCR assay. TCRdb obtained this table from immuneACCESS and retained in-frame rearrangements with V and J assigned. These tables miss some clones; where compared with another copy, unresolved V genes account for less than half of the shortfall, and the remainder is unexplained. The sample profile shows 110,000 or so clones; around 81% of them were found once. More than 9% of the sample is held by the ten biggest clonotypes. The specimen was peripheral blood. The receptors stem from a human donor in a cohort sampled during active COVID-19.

The CDR3 reads CASTPGGSYNSPLHF. The CDR3, as DNA: TGTGCCAGTACTCCAGGAGGCTCCTATAATTCACCCCTCCACTTT. The chain carries TRBV19 and TRBJ1-6; D gene unclear. Per germline, CDR1 LNHDA and CDR2 SQIVND (reference sequence). The CDR3 sequence is 15 residues long. Trimming removed 7 bases from V and 0 bases from J, with 10 bases in between.

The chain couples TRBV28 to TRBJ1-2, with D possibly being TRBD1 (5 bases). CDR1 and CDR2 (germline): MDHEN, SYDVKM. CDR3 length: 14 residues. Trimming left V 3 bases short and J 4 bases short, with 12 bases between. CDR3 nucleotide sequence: TGTGCCAGCAGTTTCGGGGGTTTTGGCTATGGCTACACCTTC. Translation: CASSFGGFGYGYTF.

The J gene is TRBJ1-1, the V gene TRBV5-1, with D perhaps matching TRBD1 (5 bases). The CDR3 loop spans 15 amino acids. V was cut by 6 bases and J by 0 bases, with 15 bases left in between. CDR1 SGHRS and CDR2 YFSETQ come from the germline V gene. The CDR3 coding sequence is TGCGCCAGCAACGCACAAAGGGGAATGAACACTGAAGCTTTCTTT. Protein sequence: CASNAQRGMNTEAFF.

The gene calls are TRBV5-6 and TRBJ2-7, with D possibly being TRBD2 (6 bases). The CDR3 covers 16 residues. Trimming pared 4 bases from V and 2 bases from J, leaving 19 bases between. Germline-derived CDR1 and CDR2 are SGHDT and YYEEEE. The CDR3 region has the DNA TGTGCCAGCAGCCTGACAACCGGGACTCGAACCTACGAGCAGTACTTC. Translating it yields CASSLTTGTRTYEQYF.

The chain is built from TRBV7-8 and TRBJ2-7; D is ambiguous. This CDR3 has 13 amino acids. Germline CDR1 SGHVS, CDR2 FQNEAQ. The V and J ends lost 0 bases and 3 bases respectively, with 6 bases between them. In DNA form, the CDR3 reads TGTGCCAGCAGCTTAGCGAGGTTCTACGAGCAGTACTTC. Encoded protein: CASSLARFYEQYF.

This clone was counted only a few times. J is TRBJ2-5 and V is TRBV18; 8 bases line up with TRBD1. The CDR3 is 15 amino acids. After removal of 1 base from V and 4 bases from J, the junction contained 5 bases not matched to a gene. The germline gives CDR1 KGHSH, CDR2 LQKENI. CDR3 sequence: CASSPRQGFRETQYF. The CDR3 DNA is TGTGCCAGCTCACCACGACAGGGGTTTCGAGAGACCCAGTACTTC.

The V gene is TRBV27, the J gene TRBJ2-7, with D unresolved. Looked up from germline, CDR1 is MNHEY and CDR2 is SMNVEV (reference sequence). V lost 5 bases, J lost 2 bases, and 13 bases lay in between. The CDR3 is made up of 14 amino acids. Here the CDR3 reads CASSPGAYPYEQYF. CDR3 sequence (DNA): TGTGCCAGCAGTCCTGGAGCTTACCCCTACGAGCAGTACTTC.

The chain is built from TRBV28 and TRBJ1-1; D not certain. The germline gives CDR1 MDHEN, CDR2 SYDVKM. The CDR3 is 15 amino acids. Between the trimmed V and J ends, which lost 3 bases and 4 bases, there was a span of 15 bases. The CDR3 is CASSFSGNLGTEAFF. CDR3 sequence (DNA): TGTGCCAGCAGTTTCAGCGGCAATTTAGGCACTGAAGCTTTCTTT.

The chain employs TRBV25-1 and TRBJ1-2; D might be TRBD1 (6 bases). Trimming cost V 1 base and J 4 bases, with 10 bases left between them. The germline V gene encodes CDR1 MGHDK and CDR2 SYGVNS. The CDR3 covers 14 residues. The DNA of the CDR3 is TGTGCCAGCAGTGAATCAGGACAGCCCTATGGCTACACCTTC. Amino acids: CASSESGQPYGYTF.

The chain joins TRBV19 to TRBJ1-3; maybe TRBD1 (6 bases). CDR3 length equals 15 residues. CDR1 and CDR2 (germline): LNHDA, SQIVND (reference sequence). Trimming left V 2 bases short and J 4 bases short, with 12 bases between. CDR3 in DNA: TGTGCCAGTAGTATACGTCCAGGGGCAGGAAACACCATATATTTT. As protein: CASSIRPGAGNTIYF. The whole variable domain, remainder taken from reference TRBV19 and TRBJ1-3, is DGGITQSPKYLFRKEGQNVTLSCEQNLNHDAMYWYRQDPGQGLRLIYYSQIVNDFQKGDIAEGYSVSREKKESFPLTVTSAQKNPTAFYLCASSIRPGAGNTIYFGEGSWLTVV.

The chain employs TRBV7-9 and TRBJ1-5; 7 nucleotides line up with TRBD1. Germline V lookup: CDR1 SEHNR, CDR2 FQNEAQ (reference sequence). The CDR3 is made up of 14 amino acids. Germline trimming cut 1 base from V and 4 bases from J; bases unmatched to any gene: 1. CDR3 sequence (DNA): TGTGCCAGCAGCTTAGGGACAGGAAATCAGCCCCAGCATTTT. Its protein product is CASSLGTGNQPQHF.

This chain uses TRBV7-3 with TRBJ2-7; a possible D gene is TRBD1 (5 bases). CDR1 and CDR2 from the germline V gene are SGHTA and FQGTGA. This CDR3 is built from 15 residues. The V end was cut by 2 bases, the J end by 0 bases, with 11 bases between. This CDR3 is CASSLQGISSYEQYF. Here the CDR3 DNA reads TGTGCCAGCAGCTTACAGGGCATAAGCTCCTACGAGCAGTACTTC.

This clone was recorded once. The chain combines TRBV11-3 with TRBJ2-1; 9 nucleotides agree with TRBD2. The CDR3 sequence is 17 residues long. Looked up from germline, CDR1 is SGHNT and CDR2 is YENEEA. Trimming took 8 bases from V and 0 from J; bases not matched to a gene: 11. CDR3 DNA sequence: TGTGCCAGCGCCTCCGGTTTAGCGGGGGTCTCCTACAATGAGCAGTTCTTC. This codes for CASASGLAGVSYNEQFF.

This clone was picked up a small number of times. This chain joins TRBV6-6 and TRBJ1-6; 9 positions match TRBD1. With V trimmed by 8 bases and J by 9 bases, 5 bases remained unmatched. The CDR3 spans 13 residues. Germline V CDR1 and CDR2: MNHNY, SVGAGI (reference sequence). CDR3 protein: CASGDREASPLHF. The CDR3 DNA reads TGTGCCAGCGGGGACAGGGAGGCTTCACCCCTCCACTTT.

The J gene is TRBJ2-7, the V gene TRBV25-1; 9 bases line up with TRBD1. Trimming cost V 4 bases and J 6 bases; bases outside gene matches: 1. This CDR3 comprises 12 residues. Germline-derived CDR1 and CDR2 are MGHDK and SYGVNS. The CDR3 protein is CASSGTGAEQYF. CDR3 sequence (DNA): TGTGCCAGCAGTGGGACAGGGGCCGAGCAGTACTTC.

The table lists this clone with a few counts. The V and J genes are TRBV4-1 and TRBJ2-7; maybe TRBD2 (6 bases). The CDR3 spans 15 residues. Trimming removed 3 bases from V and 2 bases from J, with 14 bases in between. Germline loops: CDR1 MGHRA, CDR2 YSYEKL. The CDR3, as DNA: TGCGCCAGCAGCCAGGGGGGAGGAGGGACCTACGAGCAGTACTTC. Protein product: CASSQGGGGTYEQYF.

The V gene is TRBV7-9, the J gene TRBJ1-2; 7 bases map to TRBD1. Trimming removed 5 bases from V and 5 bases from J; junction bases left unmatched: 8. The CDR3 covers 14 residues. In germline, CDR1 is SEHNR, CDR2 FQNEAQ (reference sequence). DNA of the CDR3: TGTGCCAGCAGCAGCGGCGGGACAGATTATGGCTACACCTTC. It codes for CASSSGGTDYGYTF.

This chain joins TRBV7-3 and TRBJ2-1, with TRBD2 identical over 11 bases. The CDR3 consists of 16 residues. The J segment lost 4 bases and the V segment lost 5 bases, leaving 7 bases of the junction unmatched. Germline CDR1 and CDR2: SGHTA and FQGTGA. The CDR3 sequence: CASSTLAGGPYNEQFF. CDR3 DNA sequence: TGTGCCAGCAGCACCTTAGCGGGGGGGCCGTACAATGAGCAGTTCTTC.

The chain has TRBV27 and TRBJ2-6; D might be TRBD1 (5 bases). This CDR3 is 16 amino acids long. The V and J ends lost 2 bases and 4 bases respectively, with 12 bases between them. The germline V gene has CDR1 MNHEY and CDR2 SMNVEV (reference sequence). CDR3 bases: TGTGCCAGCAGTTTACAGGGCCCGGCGGGGGCCAACGTCCTGACTTTC. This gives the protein CASSLQGPAGANVLTF.

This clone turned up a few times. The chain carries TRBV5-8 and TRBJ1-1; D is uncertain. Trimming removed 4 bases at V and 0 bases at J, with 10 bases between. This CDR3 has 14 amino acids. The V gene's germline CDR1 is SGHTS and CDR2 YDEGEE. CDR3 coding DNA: TGTGCCAGCAGCAGACAATTAATGAACACTGAAGCTTTCTTT. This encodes CASSRQLMNTEAFF.

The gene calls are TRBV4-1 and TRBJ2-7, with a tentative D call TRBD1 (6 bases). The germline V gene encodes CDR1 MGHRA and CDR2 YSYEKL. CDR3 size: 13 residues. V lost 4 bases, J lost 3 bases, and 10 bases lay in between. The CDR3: CASSLGQLYEQYF. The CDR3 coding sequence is TGCGCCAGCAGCCTTGGACAGCTCTACGAGCAGTACTTC.

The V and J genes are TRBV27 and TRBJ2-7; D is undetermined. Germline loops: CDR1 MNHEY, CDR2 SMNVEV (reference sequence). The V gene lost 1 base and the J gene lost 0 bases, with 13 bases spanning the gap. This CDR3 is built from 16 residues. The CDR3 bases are TGTGCCAGCAGTTTATTTGGAGAGCTAAGCTCCTACGAGCAGTACTTC. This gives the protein CASSLFGELSSYEQYF.

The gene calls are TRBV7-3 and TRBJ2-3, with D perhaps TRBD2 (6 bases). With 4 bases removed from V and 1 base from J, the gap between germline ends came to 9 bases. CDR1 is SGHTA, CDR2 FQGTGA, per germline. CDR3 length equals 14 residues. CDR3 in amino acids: CASSSGDRTDTQYF. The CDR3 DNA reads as TGTGCCAGCAGCTCGGGAGACCGCACAGATACGCAGTATTTT.

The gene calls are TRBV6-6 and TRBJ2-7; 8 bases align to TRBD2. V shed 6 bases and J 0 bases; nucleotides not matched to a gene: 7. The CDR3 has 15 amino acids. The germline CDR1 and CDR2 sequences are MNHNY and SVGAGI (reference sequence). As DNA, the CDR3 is TGTGCCAGCAGGGCCCAGCGGGGGCCCTCCTACGAGCAGTACTTC. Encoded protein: CASRAQRGPSYEQYF.

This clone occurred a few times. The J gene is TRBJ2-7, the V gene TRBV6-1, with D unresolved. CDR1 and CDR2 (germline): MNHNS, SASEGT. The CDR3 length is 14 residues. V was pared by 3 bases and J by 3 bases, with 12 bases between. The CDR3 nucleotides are TGTGCCAGCAGTGATGAAAGAGTGGTCTACGAGCAGTACTTC. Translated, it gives CASSDERVVYEQYF.

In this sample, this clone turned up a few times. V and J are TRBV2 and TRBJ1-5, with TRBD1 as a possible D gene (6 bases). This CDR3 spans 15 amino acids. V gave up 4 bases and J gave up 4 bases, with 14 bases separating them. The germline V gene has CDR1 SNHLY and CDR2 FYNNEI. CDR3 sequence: CASSAGAASNQPQHF. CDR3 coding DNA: TGTGCCAGCAGTGCAGGGGCGGCTTCGAATCAGCCCCAGCATTTT.

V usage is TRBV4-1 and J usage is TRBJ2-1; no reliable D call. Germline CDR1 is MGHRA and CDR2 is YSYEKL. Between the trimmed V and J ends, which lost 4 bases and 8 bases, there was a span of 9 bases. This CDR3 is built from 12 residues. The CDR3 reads CASSRIADEQFF. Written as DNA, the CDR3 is TGCGCCAGCAGCCGAATAGCCGATGAGCAGTTCTTC.